This T cell receptor beta chain came from a study of blood T cell repertoires in COVID-19. Study-level information: Nucleic acid was either cDNA or gDNA, and it came from T cells, B-cell-depleted T cells, or PBMCs.

This table comes from immunoSEQ multiplex PCR, and its TCRdb copy is limited to in-frame clones, with some not included. The sample holds over 200,000 clones, around 86% seen once. CDR1 and CDR2 (germline): MGHDK, SYGVNS. The CDR3 contains 14 residues. Between the trimmed V and J ends, which lost 7 bases and 4 bases, there was a span of 16 bases. The TCR originated in a man aged 25-45 years who had recovered from COVID-19. The chain couples TRBV25-1 to TRBJ1-1; D not certain. The specimen sequenced was peripheral blood. As DNA, the CDR3 is TGTGCCAGCATGGAAATGACCACGGGCACTGAAGCTTTCTTT. Translated: CASMEMTTGTEAFF.